This T cell receptor (beta chain) was sequenced during a study of CD8 T cells in Susac syndrome (dated 2019 in TCRdb). General notes on the study: Repertoire sequencing was used to test whether CD8+ T cell activation and differentiation in Susac syndrome was antigen driven. Clonality of the CD8+ T cell repertoire was compared between about a dozen healthy donors, approximately 14 Susac syndrome patients and fewer than 16 multiple sclerosis patients. What the work shows at the level of the full study, not this receptor alone: The number of individuals in the TCR sequencing and HLA analysis was acknowledged as relatively small.

RNA was extracted using the RNeasy kit, and about 0.5 to 1 ug of the RNA was reverse transcribed with random hexamers. TCR beta CDR3 regions were amplified with the immunoSEQ multiplex PCR assay covering 54 Vbeta and 13 Jbeta segments. Bias from PCR amplification was corrected by using a synthetic template baseline for primer optimization and for computational correction. The authors processed their data as follows. Reads were annotated to V, D and J genes per IMGT and analyzed with immunoSEQ Analyzer, keeping only productive sequences. Clonality was computed as one minus Shannon entropy normalized by log2 of the number of productive unique sequences. Public and private clones were assessed among the 100 most prevalent clones of each patient and control. A clone was defined as Susac-specific if it was absent from the healthy and MS cohorts, from over a thousand published viral clones and from other ImmuneACCESS disease sequences. The public reads were reanalyzed by TCRdb: fastp trimming at Q25, MiXCR alignment, in-frame beta chains only. Rows with a matching CDR3 protein are joined into one entry that keeps the most common DNA and genes. The V and J calls follow TCRdb's processing rather than the paper's. The sample data list around 300,000 distinct CDR3 sequences, and roughly 85% of these were observed just once. The top ten constitute approximately 0.2% of the sample.

V ends up 4 bases short and J 0 bases short, with an unmatched junction base count of 4. Its CDR3 holds 15 amino acids, cysteine through phenylalanine. The sequence is cut down to CDR3 DNA, 45 bases in frame from base 1. The germline V gene encodes CDR1 MDHEN and CDR2 SYDVKM. High-throughput TCR beta sequencing profiled peripheral blood CD8+ and CD4+ T cells from healthy donors, Susac syndrome patients and multiple sclerosis patients. Treatment-naive patients with stable or active relapsing-remitting disease fulfilling revised McDonald criteria were used as multiple sclerosis controls. Bulk CD8+ and CD4+ T cells were purified magnetically by negative isolation, whereas CD8+ TEMRA cells were enriched by FACS. Blood was collected in EDTA tubes and processed within 24 hours, with PBMCs isolated through density gradient centrifugation. PBMCs intended for TCR sequencing were cryopreserved in liquid nitrogen and were subsequently thawed in a 37 degrees C water bath. The sorted or isolated CD4+, CD8+ and CD8+ TEMRA cells had a purity of 90% or higher.

A word on this clonotype: This clone's antigen is unknown. Per-base quality was not reported, and no clone a single base away is much larger than it.

Sequencing input: CD8+ T cells from PBMCs. This receptor chain uses TRBV28 and TRBJ1-1, with 8 central nucleotides matching TRBD1. This TCR was sampled from a human donor with multiple sclerosis. The sequence in DNA is TGTGCCAGCAGTTCCCAGGGGGCACTGAACACTGAAGCTTTCTTT. This encodes CASSSQGALNTEAFF.